This entry features one TCR beta chain sequence. Its antigen is undetermined. Sequencing of TCR beta covered CD8+ and CD4+ T cells obtained from blood. Through negative isolation, CD4+ and CD8+ T cells were obtained, while TEMRA cells were enriched using FACS. The data were taken from a study of CD8 T cells in Susac syndrome. Whole-study findings and limits: TCR sequencing and HLA analysis covered a relatively small number of individuals.

J gave up 4 bases and V 4 bases, and 7 bases lay outside the gene matches. This CDR3 has 15 residues. The germline V gene has CDR1 SGHRS and CDR2 YFSETQ. An input of 0.5 to 1 ug of RNA was subjected to reverse transcription using random hexamers. An immunoSEQ multiplex PCR amplified TCR beta CDR3 over 54 Vbeta and 13 Jbeta. TCRdb called the immunoSEQ multiplex PCR reads again in MiXCR, with one record for every CDR3 protein. Of about 110,000 distinct CDR3 sequences listed, 95% to 98% are singletons. Sequenced material: CD4+ T cells from PBMCs. This clonotype originated in a human donor in good health. The chain carries TRBV5-1 and TRBJ2-5; 10 nucleotides align to TRBD1. This CDR3 reads CASSIDRGRGETQYF. CDR3 DNA sequence: TGCGCCAGCAGCATCGACAGGGGGCGCGGAGAGACCCAGTACTTC.